These 13 T cell receptor beta chains share one sample of origin, sequenced in a study of blood T cell repertoires in COVID-19. Profiled with immunoSEQ multiplex PCR; TCRdb holds only in-frame clones, not every one. The sample carries about 70,000 clones, 81% recorded once. Input material: peripheral blood. The source is a woman between 70 and 85 years old with acute or convalescent COVID-19.

The chain carries TRBV19 and TRBJ1-5; D is undetermined. CDR1 and CDR2 (germline): LNHDA, SQIVND (reference sequence). The CDR3 length is 13 residues. Trimming pared 3 bases from V and 4 bases from J, leaving 7 bases between. The CDR3 DNA reads TGTGCCAGTAGTATTTCGGGGAATCAGCCCCAGCATTTT. Amino acid sequence: CASSISGNQPQHF.

The J gene is TRBJ1-6, the V gene TRBV19; 10 bases align to TRBD1. The CDR3 runs to 14 residues. V lost 7 bases and J lost 10; bases outside the gene matches: 7. Germline-derived CDR1 and CDR2 are LNHDA and SQIVND (reference sequence). The CDR3 loop is CASTRQGARSPLHF. In nucleotides, the CDR3 is TGTGCCAGTACCCGACAGGGGGCAAGATCACCCCTCCACTTT. The whole variable domain, filled in from reference TRBV19 and TRBJ1-6, reads DGGITQSPKYLFRKEGQNVTLSCEQNLNHDAMYWYRQDPGQGLRLIYYSQIVNDFQKGDIAEGYSVSREKKESFPLTVTSAQKNPTAFYLCASTRQGARSPLHFGNGTRLTVT.

The V call is TRBV5-5, the J call TRBJ1-5; maybe TRBD1 (5 bases). V was trimmed by 4 bases and J by 2 bases, leaving 16 bases between them. Germline assignment: CDR1 SGHKS and CDR2 YYEKEE (reference sequence). This CDR3 contains 16 residues. CDR3 region: CASSVRDFGGNQPQHF. The CDR3 nucleotides are TGTGCCAGCAGCGTTCGGGACTTCGGGGGCAATCAGCCCCAGCATTTT.

The V call is TRBV28, the J call TRBJ2-1; D ambiguous. Between the trimmed V and J ends, which lost 4 bases and 5 bases, there was a span of 15 bases. This CDR3 has 15 amino acids. Germline-derived CDR1 and CDR2 are MDHEN and SYDVKM. The chain's CDR3 is CASSYSIMLNNEQFF. DNA for the CDR3: TGTGCCAGCAGTTACAGTATTATGCTGAACAATGAGCAGTTCTTC.

The rearrangement uses TRBV3-1 (or the pseudogene TRBV3-2) and TRBJ2-7; the D is unclear. V was trimmed by 0 bases and J by 7 bases, leaving 10 bases between them. Germline CDR1 reads LGHDT; CDR2 reads YNNKEL (reference sequence). The CDR3 sequence is 13 residues long. CDR3 sequence reads: CASSQDSVREQYF. The CDR3 DNA reads TGTGCCAGCAGCCAAGATTCGGTACGGGAGCAGTACTTC.

V is TRBV13 and J is TRBJ1-3; TRBD1 matches at 8 bases. This CDR3 region has 14 residues. The V and J ends lost 5 bases and 4 bases, in that order; junction bases with no gene match: 4. The germline V gene encodes CDR1 PRHDT and CDR2 FYEKMQ (reference sequence). The chain's CDR3 is CASSQRQGGNTIYF. The CDR3 coding sequence is TGTGCCAGCAGCCAAAGACAGGGGGGAAACACCATATATTTT.

The genes are TRBV5-1 and TRBJ1-2; 11 nucleotides agree with TRBD1. The V and J ends lost 5 bases and 0 bases, in that order; junction bases with no gene match: 3. This CDR3 is built from 15 residues. The germline V gene encodes CDR1 SGHRS and CDR2 YFSETQ. The CDR3 DNA follows: TGCGCCAGCAGGGGACAGGGGGAACCTAACTATGGCTACACCTTC. Its protein product is CASRGQGEPNYGYTF.

This clone was picked up a small number of times. This rearrangement joins TRBV6-5 to TRBJ1-2; 10 bases match TRBD1. There are 15 residues in the CDR3. J lost 2 bases, V lost 5 bases, and 5 bases had no gene match. Germline V gene lookup returns CDR1 MNHEY and CDR2 SVGAGI. Here the CDR3 DNA reads TGTGCCAGCAGTCCAGACAGGGGGCAAAACTATGGCTACACCTTC. It codes for CASSPDRGQNYGYTF.

This clone has only one observation. The CDR3 DNA reads TGTGCCAGCAGGGGAACAGGGGCGGGAAACACCATATATTTT. Residues: CASRGTGAGNTIYF. The chain couples TRBV27 to TRBJ1-3, with 7 bases aligning to TRBD1. The CDR3 is 14 amino acids. Trimming cost V 6 bases and J 4 bases; bases outside gene matches: 6. Germline V CDR1 and CDR2: MNHEY, SMNVEV (reference sequence).

The CDR3 DNA is TGTGCCAGCCGCGGACAGGCCTGGAACACCATATATTTT. Translating gives CASRGQAWNTIYF. The chain links TRBV14 to TRBJ1-3; 7 bases match TRBD1. The CDR3 is 13 residues long. CDR1 and CDR2 from the germline V gene are SGHDN and FVKESK. The J segment lost 7 bases and the V segment lost 8 bases, leaving 8 bases of the junction unmatched.

This clone showed up just a few times. This rearrangement joins TRBV19 to TRBJ2-1; 8 positions agree with TRBD1. V lost 6 bases to trimming and J lost 10 bases; unmatched junction nucleotides: 8. Germline-derived CDR1 and CDR2 are LNHDA and SQIVND (reference sequence). The CDR3 is 13 residues long. The DNA for the CDR3 is TGTGCCAGTAGCAGACAGGGGAATGGCGAGCAGTTCTTC. It specifies CASSRQGNGEQFF.

V usage is TRBV19 and J usage is TRBJ1-5; 8 bases agree with TRBD1. V trimming: 6 bases; J trimming: 3 bases; junction bases outside the gene matches: 4. Looked up from germline, CDR1 is LNHDA and CDR2 is SQIVND (reference sequence). This CDR3 contains 14 residues. The CDR3 DNA is TGTGCCAGTAGAGACAGGGGCCACAATCAGCCCCAGCATTTT. Protein product: CASRDRGHNQPQHF.

This chain uses TRBV12-3 or TRBV12-4 with TRBJ1-1; D is perhaps TRBD1 (6 bases). The CDR3 loop spans 12 amino acids. With 3 bases removed from V and 11 bases from J, the gap between germline ends came to 13 bases. DNA for the CDR3: TGTGCCAGCAGTTTGATACAGGGATACGCTTTCTTT. This sequence encodes CASSLIQGYAFF.